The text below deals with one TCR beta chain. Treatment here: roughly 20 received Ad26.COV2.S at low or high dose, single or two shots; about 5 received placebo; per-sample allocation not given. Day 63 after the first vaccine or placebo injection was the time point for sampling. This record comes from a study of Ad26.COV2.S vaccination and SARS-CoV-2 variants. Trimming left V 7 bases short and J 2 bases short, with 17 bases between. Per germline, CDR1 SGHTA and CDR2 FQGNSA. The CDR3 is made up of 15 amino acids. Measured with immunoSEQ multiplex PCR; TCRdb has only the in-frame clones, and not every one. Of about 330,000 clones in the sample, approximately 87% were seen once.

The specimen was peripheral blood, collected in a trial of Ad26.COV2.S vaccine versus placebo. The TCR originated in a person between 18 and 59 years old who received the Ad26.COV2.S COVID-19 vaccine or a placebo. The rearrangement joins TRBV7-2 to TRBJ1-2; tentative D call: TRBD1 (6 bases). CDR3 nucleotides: TGTGCCAGCACCGCACGGAGCGGGGGCAACTATGGCTACACCTTC. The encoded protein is CASTARSGGNYGYTF.